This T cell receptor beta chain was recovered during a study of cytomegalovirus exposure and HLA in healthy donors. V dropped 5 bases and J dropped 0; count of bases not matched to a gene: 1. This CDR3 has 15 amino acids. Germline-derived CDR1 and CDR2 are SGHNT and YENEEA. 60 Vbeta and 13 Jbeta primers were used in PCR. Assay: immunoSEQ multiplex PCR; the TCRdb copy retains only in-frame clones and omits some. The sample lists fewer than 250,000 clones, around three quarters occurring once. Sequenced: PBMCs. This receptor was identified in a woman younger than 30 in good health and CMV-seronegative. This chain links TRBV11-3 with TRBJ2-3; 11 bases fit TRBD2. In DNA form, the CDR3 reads TGTGCCAGCAGCCCTAGCGGGGGGAGCACAGATACGCAGTATTTT. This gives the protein CASSPSGGSTDTQYF.